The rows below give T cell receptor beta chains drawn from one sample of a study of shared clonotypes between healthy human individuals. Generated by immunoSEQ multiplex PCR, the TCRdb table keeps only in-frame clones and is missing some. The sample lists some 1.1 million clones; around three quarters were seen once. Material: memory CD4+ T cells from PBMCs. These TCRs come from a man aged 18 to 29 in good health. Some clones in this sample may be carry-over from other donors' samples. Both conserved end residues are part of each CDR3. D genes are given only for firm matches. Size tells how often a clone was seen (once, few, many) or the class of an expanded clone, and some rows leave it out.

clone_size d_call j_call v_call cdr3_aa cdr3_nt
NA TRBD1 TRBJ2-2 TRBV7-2 CASRGQGNTGELFF TGTGCCAGCCGGGGACAGGGGAACACCGGGGAGCTGTTTTTT
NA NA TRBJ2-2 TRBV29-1 CSARHAFANTGELFF TGCAGCGCCCGACACGCGTTCGCGAACACCGGGGAGCTGTTTTTT
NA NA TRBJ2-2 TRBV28 CASMKVAGELFF TGTGCCAGCATGAAGGTTGCCGGGGAGCTGTTTTTT
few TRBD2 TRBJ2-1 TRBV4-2 CASSQDGGSRESYNEQFF TGTGCCAGCAGCCAAGACGGTGGGTCGCGGGAGTCCTACAATGAGCAGTTCTTC
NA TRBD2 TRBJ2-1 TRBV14 CASSQERGVVLAGYNEQFF TGTGCCAGCAGCCAAGAGCGGGGCGTCGTCCTAGCGGGGTACAATGAGCAGTTCTTC
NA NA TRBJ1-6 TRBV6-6 CASSWDNSPLHF TGTGCCAGCAGTTGGGATAATTCACCCCTCCACTTT
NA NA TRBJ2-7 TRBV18 CASSRAAGTYEQYF TGTGCCAGCTCACGGGCCGCCGGGACCTACGAGCAGTACTTC
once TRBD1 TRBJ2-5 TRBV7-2 CASSLVGTGIRETQYF TGTGCCAGCAGCTTAGTCGGGACAGGGATTCGGGAGACCCAGTACTTC
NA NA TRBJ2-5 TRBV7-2 CASSFNSRETQYF TGTGCCAGCAGCTTCAACTCCCGAGAGACCCAGTACTTC
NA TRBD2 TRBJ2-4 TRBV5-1 CASSLAEGNLAGPKNIQYF TGCGCCAGCAGCTTGGCTGAGGGGAACCTAGCGGGACCCAAAAACATTCAGTACTTC
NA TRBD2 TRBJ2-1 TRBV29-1 CSVGRGEASIYNEQFF TGCAGCGTTGGTCGGGGGGAGGCATCCATCTACAATGAGCAGTTCTTC
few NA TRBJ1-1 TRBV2 CASSESGGEAFF TGTGCCAGCAGTGAATCGGGGGGTGAAGCTTTCTTT
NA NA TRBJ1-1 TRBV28 CASSQTGFGAFF TGTGCCAGCAGCCAGACAGGATTCGGAGCTTTCTTT
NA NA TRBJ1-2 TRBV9 CASSVGGTAHGYTF TGTGCCAGCAGCGTTGGTGGCACAGCCCATGGCTACACCTTC
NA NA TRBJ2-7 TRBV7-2 CASSPSSFYEQYF TGTGCCAGCAGCCCCTCTAGTTTCTACGAGCAGTACTTC
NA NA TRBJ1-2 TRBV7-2 CASSFQGSYGYTF TGTGCCAGCAGCTTTCAGGGGAGCTATGGCTACACCTTC
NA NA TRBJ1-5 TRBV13 CASSSGRSNQPQHF TGTGCCAGCAGCTCGGGACGGAGCAATCAGCCCCAGCATTTT
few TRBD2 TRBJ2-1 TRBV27 CASSSGTSRIYNEQFF TGTGCCAGCAGTTCCGGGACTAGCAGGATCTACAATGAGCAGTTCTTC
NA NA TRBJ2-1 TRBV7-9 CASSILRPSSYNEQFF TGTGCCAGCAGCATCCTCCGGCCGAGCTCCTACAATGAGCAGTTCTTC
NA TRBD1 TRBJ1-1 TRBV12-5 CASGWTGESTEAFF TGTGCTAGTGGTTGGACAGGGGAAAGCACTGAAGCTTTCTTT
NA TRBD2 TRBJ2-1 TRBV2 CASSGRLADSYNEQFF TGTGCCAGCAGTGGAAGACTAGCAGACTCCTACAATGAGCAGTTCTTC
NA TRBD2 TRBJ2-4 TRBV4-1 CASSQVWTSGSQKNIQYF TGCGCCAGCAGCCAAGTGTGGACTAGCGGGAGTCAAAAAAACATTCAGTACTTC
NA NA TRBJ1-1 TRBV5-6 CASSGPGLLNTEAFF TGTGCCAGCAGCGGGCCGGGACTCCTAAACACTGAAGCTTTCTTT
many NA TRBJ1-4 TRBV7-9 CASSLLTGAATNEKLFF TGTGCCAGCAGCTTATTGACCGGGGCGGCAACTAATGAAAAACTGTTTTTT
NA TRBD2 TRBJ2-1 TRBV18 CASSPSASGSFYNEQFF TGTGCCAGCTCACCATCGGCTAGCGGGAGCTTCTACAATGAGCAGTTCTTC
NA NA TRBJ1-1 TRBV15 CATSRGLREGYTEAFF TGTGCCACCAGCAGAGGCCTAAGAGAGGGGTACACTGAAGCTTTCTTT
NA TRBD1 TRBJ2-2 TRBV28 CASSRGTGGAGELFF TGTGCCAGCAGTCGCGGGACAGGGGGTGCCGGGGAGCTGTTTTTT
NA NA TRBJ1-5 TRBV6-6 CASSYSGSGVYQPQHF TGTGCCAGCAGTTACTCAGGTAGTGGGGTCTATCAGCCCCAGCATTTT
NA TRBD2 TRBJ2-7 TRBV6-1 CASSEGLAVTYEQYF TGTGCCAGCAGTGAAGGTCTAGCGGTTACCTACGAGCAGTACTTC
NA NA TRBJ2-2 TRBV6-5 CASSTFSKGAGELFF TGTGCCAGCAGTACCTTCTCAAAGGGGGCCGGGGAGCTGTTTTTT
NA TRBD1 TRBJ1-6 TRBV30 CAWNRDSNSPLHF TGTGCCTGGAATAGGGACAGTAATTCACCCCTCCACTTT
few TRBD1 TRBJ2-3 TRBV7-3 CASSPQGQGTDTQYF TGTGCCAGCAGCCCCCAGGGACAGGGAACAGATACGCAGTATTTT
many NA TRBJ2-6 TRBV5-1 CASSLDGSGANVLTF TGCGCCAGCAGCTTGGACGGAAGTGGGGCCAACGTCCTGACTTTC
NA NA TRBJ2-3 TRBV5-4 CASSLVGADTQYF TGTGCCAGCAGCTTGGTAGGGGCAGATACGCAGTATTTT
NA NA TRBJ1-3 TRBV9 CASSVGGESGNTIYF TGTGCCAGCAGCGTAGGAGGAGAATCTGGAAACACCATATATTTT
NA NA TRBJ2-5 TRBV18 CASSPMGETQYF TGTGCCAGCTCACCAATGGGGGAGACCCAGTACTTC
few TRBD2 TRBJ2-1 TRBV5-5 CASSLGTSPYNEQFF TGTGCCAGCAGCTTGGGGACTAGCCCCTACAATGAGCAGTTCTTC
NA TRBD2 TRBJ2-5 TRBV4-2 CASSQEKTSGRQETQYF TGTGCCAGCAGCCAAGAAAAAACTAGCGGGCGCCAAGAGACCCAGTACTTC
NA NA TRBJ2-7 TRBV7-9 CASSPNSGAPYEQYF TGTGCCAGCAGCCCCAACTCAGGAGCCCCCTACGAGCAGTACTTC
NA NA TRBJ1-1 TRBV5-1 CASSLADGLGVNTEAFF TGCGCCAGCAGCTTGGCCGATGGGCTGGGGGTGAACACTGAAGCTTTCTTT
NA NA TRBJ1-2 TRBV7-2 CASSLVGFYGYTF TGTGCCAGCAGCTTAGTCGGGTTCTATGGCTACACCTTC
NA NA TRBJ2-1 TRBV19 CASSRGTISYNEQFF TGTGCCAGTAGTAGGGGAACCATCTCCTACAATGAGCAGTTCTTC
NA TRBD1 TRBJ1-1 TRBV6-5 CASTIQGGTEAFF TGTGCCAGCACCATCCAGGGGGGGACTGAAGCTTTCTTT
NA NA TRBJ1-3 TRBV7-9 CASSPGGLFSGNTIYF TGTGCCAGCAGCCCCGGGGGCCTCTTCTCTGGAAACACCATATATTTT
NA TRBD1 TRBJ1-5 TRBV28 CATEELDRVVQPQHF TGTGCCACCGAGGAACTCGACAGGGTGGTTCAGCCCCAGCATTTT
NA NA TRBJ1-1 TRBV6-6 CASSILREGDTEAFF TGTGCCAGCAGCATCTTGAGGGAGGGGGACACTGAAGCTTTCTTT
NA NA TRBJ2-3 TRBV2 CASSDPGTTDTDTQYF TGTGCCAGCAGTGATCCCGGGACAACTGACACAGATACGCAGTATTTT
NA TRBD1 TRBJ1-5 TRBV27 CARKDRVNQPQHF TGTGCCAGGAAGGACAGGGTCAATCAGCCCCAGCATTTT
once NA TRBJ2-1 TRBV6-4 CASRPSDWNNEQFF TGTGCCAGCAGACCATCGGACTGGAACAATGAGCAGTTCTTC
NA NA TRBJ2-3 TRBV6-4 CASSEEASDTQYF TGTGCCAGCAGTGAGGAAGCCTCAGATACGCAGTATTTT
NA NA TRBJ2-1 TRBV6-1 CASFGFNEQFF TGTGCCAGCTTCGGGTTCAATGAGCAGTTCTTC